These T cell receptor beta chains were read from a single sample in a study of graft-versus-host responses after intestinal transplantation. Profiling relied on immunoSEQ multiplex PCR, and the TCRdb table lists in-frame clones only, not all of them. The table has about 98,000 clones, around 86% seen once. Sequenced material: PBMCs, taken 255 days after intestinal transplant. The receptors stem from a human patient who received an intestinal transplant, so some T cells may come from the graft donor. The CDR3 runs from the conserved cysteine through the conserved F or W. Fields, in order: CDR3 length, J gene, clone size, V gene, D gene, CDR3 DNA, CDR3 protein. A D gene is named only where the DNA matches it firmly. The size field is filled for only some rows; it gives once, few, many or a size class.

13 TRBJ2-1 - TRBV9 - TGTGCCAGCAGCGAGGGTGCCTACAATGAGCAGTTCTTC CASSEGAYNEQFF
16 TRBJ2-1 - TRBV7-9 - TGTGCCAGCAGCTCACCAGGGGAGAGCTCCTACAATGAGCAGTTCTTC CASSSPGESSYNEQFF
14 TRBJ2-7 - TRBV28 - TGTGCCAGCAGACCCGCAGGGCTCAACGACGAGCAGTACTTC CASRPAGLNDEQYF
15 TRBJ2-7 - TRBV2 TRBD1 TGTGCCAGCAGAGATGGACAGGCCGGCTCCTACGAGCAGTACTTC CASRDGQAGSYEQYF
13 TRBJ2-3 once TRBV7-7 - TGTGCTAGCAGCTTAGACTTCACAGATACGCAGTATTTT CASSLDFTDTQYF
14 TRBJ1-1 - TRBV29-1 - TGCAGCGTTGATCCGAAACAGGGACGCACTGAAGCTTTCTTT CSVDPKQGRTEAFF
15 TRBJ2-7 - TRBV27 - TGTGCCAGCAGTTTAGGAAAACCCAGGGGCTACGAGCAGTACTTC CASSLGKPRGYEQYF
17 TRBJ2-5 once TRBV28 - TGTGCCAGCAGTTTCTCACGAAGACAGGCCTATCGAGAGACCCAGTACTTC CASSFSRRQAYRETQYF
15 TRBJ1-2 - TRBV2 TRBD1 TGTGCCAGCAAGAGGGGACAGGCGGAATCTTGGGGCTACACCTTC CASKRGQAESWGYTF
15 TRBJ1-2 - TRBV16 TRBD1 TGTGCCAGCAGCCACGGACAGGGGGCTAACTATGGCTACACCTTC CASSHGQGANYGYTF
15 TRBJ2-2 once TRBV29-1 - TGCAGCGTCTCCAGTGGTCGTACGGACACCGGGGAGCTGTTTTTT CSVSSGRTDTGELFF
16 TRBJ1-2 few TRBV19 - TGTGCCAGTACCACCATGAGACCCAAGGCTAACTATGGCTACACCTTC CASTTMRPKANYGYTF
15 TRBJ1-1 - TRBV11-2 - TGTGCCAGCAGCTTAACCGGGTTGTCACGCACTGAAGCTTTCTTT CASSLTGLSRTEAFF
15 TRBJ2-2 - TRBV7-7 - TGTGCTAGCAGCTTAGCCGGGACCAACACCGGGGAGCTGTTTTTT CASSLAGTNTGELFF
15 TRBJ2-7 - TRBV27 TRBD1 TGTGCCAGCAGCCTGACCCGGGACAGGGCTCACGAGCAGTACTTC CASSLTRDRAHEQYF
13 TRBJ2-7 once TRBV10-2 - TGCGCCAGCAGGGAAAATCTTGGGGACGAGCAGTACTTC CASRENLGDEQYF
17 TRBJ2-3 few TRBV7-6 - TGTGCCAGCAGCTTATTTAGGGGGGGCGGTTTCACAGATACGCAGTATTTT CASSLFRGGGFTDTQYF
16 TRBJ2-5 - TRBV13 TRBD2 TGTGCCAGCAGCTCCCTACTAGCGGGGTGGAAAGAGACCCAGTACTTC CASSSLLAGWKETQYF
16 TRBJ2-3 - TRBV6-1 TRBD2 TGTGCCAGCAGTGGGGGACTAGCGGGGGGAAAGGATACGCAGTATTTT CASSGGLAGGKDTQYF
18 TRBJ1-6 once TRBV10-3 - TGTGCCATCAGTGAGTCGGCGGCCCCAAGGGAAGGGGATTCACCCCTCCACTTT CAISESAAPREGDSPLHF
15 TRBJ2-3 - TRBV5-1 TRBD2 TGCGCCAGCAGCTTGTGGCTAGCGGGAAAGGATACGCAGTATTTT CASSLWLAGKDTQYF
15 TRBJ2-1 - TRBV6-5 - TGTGCCAGCAGCCCTGACAGCAGCTCCTACAATGAGCAGTTCTTC CASSPDSSSYNEQFF
14 TRBJ1-3 - TRBV10-1 - TGCGCCAGCAGCCCCGATGGCCTCGGAAACACCATATATTTT CASSPDGLGNTIYF
16 TRBJ2-1 - TRBV2 TRBD2 TGTGCCAGCAGTGATCTGGCTAGCGGGTCCTACAATGAGCAGTTCTTC CASSDLASGSYNEQFF
16 TRBJ2-7 - TRBV11-2 TRBD1 TGTGCCAGCAGCGCCTACTCAACAGGGGGAGGCTACGAGCAGTACTTC CASSAYSTGGGYEQYF
15 TRBJ2-1 many TRBV6-4 - TGTGCCAGCAGTTCTGACCCCGAGGCACACAATGAGCAGTTCTTC CASSSDPEAHNEQFF
12 TRBJ2-7 - TRBV6-5 - TGTGCCAGCAGCCCTCCGGGGCCGGATGGAAACTTC CASSPPGPDGNF
15 TRBJ2-1 once TRBV5-1 TRBD2 TGCGCCAGCAGCTTGCAGCGGGGAGCACCCAATGAGCAGTTCTTC CASSLQRGAPNEQFF
13 TRBJ2-7 - TRBV7-2 - TGTGCCAGCAGCCGACAGGCCACCTACGAGCAGTACTTC CASSRQATYEQYF
18 TRBJ2-3 once TRBV18 - TGTGCCAGCTCACCAAGCGCTTCGTCAGGGAGCTTGACAGATACGCAGTATTTT CASSPSASSGSLTDTQYF
11 TRBJ1-1 - TRBV4-1 - TGCGCCAGCAGCCAAGCCACTGAAGCTTTCTTT CASSQATEAFF
16 TRBJ2-1 - TRBV27 TRBD2 TGTGCCAGCAGTTTAGGATCGACTAGCGGAGGGAATGAGCAGTTCTTC CASSLGSTSGGNEQFF
13 TRBJ1-2 - TRBV2 - TGTGCCAGCAGTCGGGACCTAGGCGACGGCTACACCTTC CASSRDLGDGYTF
15 TRBJ2-6 - TRBV5-1 - TGCGCCAGCAGGGAGGCTTGGTCTGGGGCCAACGTCCTGACTTTC CASREAWSGANVLTF
14 TRBJ2-7 - TRBV19 - TGTGCCAGTAGCCAACAGGGAGGCCCCTACGAGCAGTACTTC CASSQQGGPYEQYF
16 TRBJ2-2 - TRBV5-1 TRBD1 TGCGCCAGCAGCATTAGACAGGGTTCGGCCACCGGGGAGCTGTTTTTT CASSIRQGSATGELFF
17 TRBJ2-2 - TRBV15 TRBD1 TGTGCCACCAGCAGAGATCGAGGACAGGGGAGTGCCGGGGAGCTGTTTTTT CATSRDRGQGSAGELFF
13 TRBJ1-1 - TRBV5-4 - TGTGCCAGCAGTCGGGGAAGCGGTGCTGAAGCTTTCTTT CASSRGSGAEAFF
13 TRBJ2-1 - TRBV16 - TGTGCCAGCAGCCAATTCTTCGAGACTATTCAGTTCTTC CASSQFFETIQFF
18 TRBJ2-3 - TRBV18 - TGTGCCAGCTCACCCCGCCCAGCGAGCGCGGGACTCACAGATACGCAGTATTTT CASSPRPASAGLTDTQYF
18 TRBJ1-5 - TRBV5-6 - TGTGCCAGCAGCCACTGGATGGGGGCAGCGTCCCGGAATCAGCCCCAGCATTTT CASSHWMGAASRNQPQHF
16 TRBJ1-2 - TRBV5-1 TRBD1 TGCGCCAGCAGCTCGAGACAGGGCGGTGGAGACTATGGCTACACCTTC CASSSRQGGGDYGYTF
11 TRBJ2-1 medium-sized TRBV21-1 - TGTGCCAGCAGCCCAAGACAGAGGCAGTTCTTC CASSPRQRQFF
15 TRBJ1-4 - TRBV18 TRBD1 TGTGCCAGCTCCCTCGGGACAGGAGAGAATGAAAAACTGTTTTTT CASSLGTGENEKLFF
16 TRBJ1-1 - TRBV28 TRBD1 TGTGCCAGCAGCCACTTTGACGCCAGGGACAGTCCCGAAGCTTTCTTT CASSHFDARDSPEAFF
10 TRBJ2-7 few TRBV10-3 - TGTGCCACCGGCGTCTACGAGCAGTACTTC CATGVYEQYF
16 TRBJ2-1 - TRBV7-9 - TGTGCCAGCAGCTTAGACAGCGGTGGGTCCTACAATGAGCAGTTCTTC CASSLDSGGSYNEQFF
15 TRBJ1-3 - TRBV2 - TGTGCCAGCAGTGAAAGTAAAGGGGGTGGAAACACCATATATTTT CASSESKGGGNTIYF
14 TRBJ2-1 - TRBV11-1 TRBD1 TGTGCTTCGAGAGGGGGCCTATCCTACAATGAGCAGTTCTTC CASRGGLSYNEQFF
15 TRBJ2-1 - TRBV9 - TGTGCCAGCAGCGTAGAAGGGGCGTGGGACAATGAGCAGTTCTTC CASSVEGAWDNEQFF
15 TRBJ2-7 few TRBV6-1 - TGTGCCAGCAGCCACCCGACAGGGAGGATGGGCGAGCAGTACTTC CASSHPTGRMGEQYF
14 TRBJ2-5 once TRBV18 - TGTGCCAGCTCACCTCAGGCGGCGCAAGAGACCCAGTACTTC CASSPQAAQETQYF
16 TRBJ2-2 - TRBV7-2 - TGTGCCAGCAGCCCCATGATAGCACGGAACACCGGGGAGCTGTTTTTT CASSPMIARNTGELFF
16 TRBJ2-1 - TRBV6-1 - TGTGCCAGCAGTGAAGCGAGGACAGACTACTACAATGAGCAGTTCTTC CASSEARTDYYNEQFF
15 TRBJ2-2 - TRBV5-1 TRBD1 TGCGCCAGCAGCCCGACAGGGGGCAACACCGGGGAGCTGTTTTTT CASSPTGGNTGELFF
16 TRBJ1-4 - TRBV5-1 - TGCGCCAGCAGCTTGGGAGCGGGTGCAACTAATGAAAAACTGTTTTTT CASSLGAGATNEKLFF
12 TRBJ2-3 - TRBV29-1 - TGCAGCGGGAGGATTGGGCCCGATACGCAGTATTTT CSGRIGPDTQYF
15 TRBJ1-3 - TRBV11-2 TRBD1 TGTGCCAGCAGCTATACAGGGGGAGCTGGAAACACCATATATTTT CASSYTGGAGNTIYF